This T cell receptor beta chain emerged from a study of PD-L1 blockade in urothelial cancer. TCRdb keeps only in-frame clones here, not all; method: immunoSEQ multiplex PCR. The sample carries some 97,000 clones, about 90% recorded once. The CDR3 is 14 amino acids. After removal of 4 bases from V and 4 bases from J, the junction contained 7 bases not matched to a gene. The germline gives CDR1 SGHRS, CDR2 YFSETQ. The material sequenced was PBMCs, taken around atezolizumab (anti-PD-L1) treatment. The chain has TRBV5-1 and TRBJ1-2, with 7 bases matching TRBD1. This clonotype was obtained from a woman of 80 years or more with urothelial cancer. Here the CDR3 reads CASSPRQGSYGYTF. The CDR3 region has the DNA TGCGCCAGCAGCCCCAGACAGGGTAGCTATGGCTACACCTTC.